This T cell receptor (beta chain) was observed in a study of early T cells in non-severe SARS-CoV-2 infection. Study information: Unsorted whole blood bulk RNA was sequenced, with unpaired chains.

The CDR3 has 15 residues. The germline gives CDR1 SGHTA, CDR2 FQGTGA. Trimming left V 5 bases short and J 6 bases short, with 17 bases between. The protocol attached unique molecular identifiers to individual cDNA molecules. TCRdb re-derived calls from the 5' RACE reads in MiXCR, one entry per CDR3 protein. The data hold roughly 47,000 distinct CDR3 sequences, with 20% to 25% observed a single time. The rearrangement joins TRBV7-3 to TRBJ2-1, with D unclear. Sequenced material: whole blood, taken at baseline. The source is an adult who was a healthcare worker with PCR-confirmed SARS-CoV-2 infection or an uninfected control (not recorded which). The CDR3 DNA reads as TGTGCCAGCAGCCCGAACCGCGCACTTCCCAATGAGCAGTTCTTC. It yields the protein CASSPNRALPNEQFF. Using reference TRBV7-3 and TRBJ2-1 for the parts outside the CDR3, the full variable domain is GAGVSQTPSNKVTEKGKYVELRCDPISGHTALYWYRQSLGQGPEFLIYFQGTGAADDSGLPNDRFFAVRPEGSVSTLKIQRTERGDSAVYLCASSPNRALPNEQFFGPGTRLTVL.